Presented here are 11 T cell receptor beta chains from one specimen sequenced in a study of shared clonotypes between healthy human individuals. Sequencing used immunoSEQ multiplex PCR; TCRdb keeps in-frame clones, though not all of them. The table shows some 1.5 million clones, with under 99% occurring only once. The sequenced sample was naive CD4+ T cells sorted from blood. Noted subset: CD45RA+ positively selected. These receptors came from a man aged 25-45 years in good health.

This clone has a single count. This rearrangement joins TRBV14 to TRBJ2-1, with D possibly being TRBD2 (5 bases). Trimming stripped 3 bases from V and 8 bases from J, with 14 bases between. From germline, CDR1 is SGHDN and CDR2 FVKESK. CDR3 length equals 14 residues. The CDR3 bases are TGTGCCAGCAGCCACACAACCGGGATCCATGAGCAGTTCTTC. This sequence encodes CASSHTTGIHEQFF.

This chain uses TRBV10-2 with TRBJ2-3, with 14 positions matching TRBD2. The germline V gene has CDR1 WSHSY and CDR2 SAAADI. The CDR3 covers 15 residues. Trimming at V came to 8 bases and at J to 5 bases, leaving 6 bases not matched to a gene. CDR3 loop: CASSGLAGVEDTQYF. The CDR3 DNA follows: TGCGCCAGCTCGGGACTAGCGGGAGTGGAAGATACGCAGTATTTT.

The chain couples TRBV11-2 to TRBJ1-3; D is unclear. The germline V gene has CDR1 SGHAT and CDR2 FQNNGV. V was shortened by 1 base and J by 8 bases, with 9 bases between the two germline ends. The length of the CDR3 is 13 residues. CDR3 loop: CASSLGVQDTIYF. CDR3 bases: TGTGCCAGCAGCTTAGGGGTCCAGGACACCATATATTTT.

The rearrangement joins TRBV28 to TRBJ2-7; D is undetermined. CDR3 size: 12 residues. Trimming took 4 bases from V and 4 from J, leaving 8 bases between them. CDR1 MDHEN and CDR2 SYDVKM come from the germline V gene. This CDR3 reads CASSYSGYEQYF. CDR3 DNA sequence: TGTGCCAGCAGTTATTCTGGATACGAGCAGTACTTC.

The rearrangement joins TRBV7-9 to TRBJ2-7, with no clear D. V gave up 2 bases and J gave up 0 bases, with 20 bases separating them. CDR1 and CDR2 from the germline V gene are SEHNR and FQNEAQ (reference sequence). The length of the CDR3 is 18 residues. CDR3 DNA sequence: TGTGCCAGCAGCTTAAGGTTGCTATATTGGCTCTTCTCCTACGAGCAGTACTTC. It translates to CASSLRLLYWLFSYEQYF.

CDR3 bases: TGTGCCAGCAACTTAGTAGCGGGAGGGCCCCCAGATACGCAGTATTTT. Amino acid sequence: CASNLVAGGPPDTQYF. The chain carries TRBV5-8 and TRBJ2-3, with TRBD2 identical over 11 bases. Germline V CDR1 and CDR2: SGHTS, YDEGEE. Trimming cost V 6 bases and J 4 bases; bases outside gene matches: 10. This CDR3 is 16 amino acids long.

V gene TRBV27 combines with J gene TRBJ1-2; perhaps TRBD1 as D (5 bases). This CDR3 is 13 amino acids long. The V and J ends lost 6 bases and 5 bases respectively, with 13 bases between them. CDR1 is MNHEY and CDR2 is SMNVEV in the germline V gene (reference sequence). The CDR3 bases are TGTGCCAGCAGGGGGACGGGGACGTATGGCTACACCTTC. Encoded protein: CASRGTGTYGYTF.

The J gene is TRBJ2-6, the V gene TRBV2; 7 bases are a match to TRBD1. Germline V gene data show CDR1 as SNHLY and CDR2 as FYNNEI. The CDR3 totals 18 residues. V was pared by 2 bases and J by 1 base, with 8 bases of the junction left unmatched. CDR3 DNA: TGTGCCAGCAGTGAAACCAGGGGGAAGATTTCTGGGGCCAACGTCCTGACTTTC. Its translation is CASSETRGKISGANVLTF. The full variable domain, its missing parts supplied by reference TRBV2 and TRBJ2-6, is EPEVTQTPSHQVTQMGQEVILRCVPISNHLYFYWYRQILGQKVEFLVSFYNNEISEKSEIFDDQFSVERPDGSNFTLKIRSTKLEDSAMYFCASSETRGKISGANVLTFGAGSRLTVL.

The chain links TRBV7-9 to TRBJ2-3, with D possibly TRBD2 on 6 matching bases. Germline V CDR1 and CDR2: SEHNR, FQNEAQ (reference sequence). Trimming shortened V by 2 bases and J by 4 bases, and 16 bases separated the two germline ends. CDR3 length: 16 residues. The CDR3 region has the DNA TGTGCCAGCAGCTTACGCCCGGGACTCCCTCCAGATACGCAGTATTTT. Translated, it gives CASSLRPGLPPDTQYF.

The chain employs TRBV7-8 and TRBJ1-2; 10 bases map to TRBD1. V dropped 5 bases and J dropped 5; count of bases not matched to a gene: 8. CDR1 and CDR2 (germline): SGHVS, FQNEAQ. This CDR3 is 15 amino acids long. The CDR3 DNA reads TGTGCCAGCAGCACTGGGGGACAGGGGAGTTATGGCTACACCTTC. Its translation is CASSTGGQGSYGYTF.

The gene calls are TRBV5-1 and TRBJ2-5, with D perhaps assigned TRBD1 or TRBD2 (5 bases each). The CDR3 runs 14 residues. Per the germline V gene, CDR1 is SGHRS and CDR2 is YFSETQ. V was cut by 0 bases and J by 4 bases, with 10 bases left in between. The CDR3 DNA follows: TGCGCCAGCAGCTTGGTGAGGGGAGTAGAGACCCAGTACTTC. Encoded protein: CASSLVRGVETQYF. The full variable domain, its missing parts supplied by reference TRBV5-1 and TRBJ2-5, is KAGVTQTPRYLIKTRGQQVTLSCSPISGHRSVSWYQQTPGQGLQFLFEYFSETQRNKGNFPGRFSGRQFSNSRSEMNVSTLELGDSALYLCASSLVRGVETQYFGPGTRLLVL.